This TCR beta chain was sequenced in a study of T cell repertoires in cytomegalovirus infection. This clonotype was found a few times. Germline CDR1 reads MGHRA; CDR2 reads YSYEKL. The CDR3 extends over 17 amino acids. The trim removed 1 base at V and 7 bases at J, leaving 13 bases unmatched. A single record per CDR3 protein comes from TCRdb applying MiXCR to the reads. The sample lists 560,000 or so distinct CDR3 sequences; approximately 15% were seen once. The V and J genes are TRBV4-1 and TRBJ2-1; 7 bases map to TRBD1. This receptor was identified in a human donor in good health (CMV status not recorded). Some clones in this sample may be carry-over from other donors' samples. The sequenced material came from CD8+ T cells from PBMCs. The CDR3 nucleotides read TGCGCCAGCAGCCAAGCCCATCGGGGACAGCCTAGGAATGAGCAGTTCTTC. This translates into CASSQAHRGQPRNEQFF.